This is a list of T cell receptor beta chains from one sample in a study of CD8 T cells in ankylosing spondylitis. TCRdb fed the 5' RACE reads into MiXCR, producing one record per CDR3 protein. The table has hundreds of thousands of distinct CDR3 sequences, about 20% seen once. The sample was blood, either unsorted or a sorted T cell fraction (not recorded which). Receptor source: a male donor with ankylosing spondylitis or in good health (not recorded which). CDR3s include the opening cysteine and the closing phenylalanine or tryptophan. The order of the fields is clone size, J gene, V gene, D gene, CDR3 protein, CDR3 DNA. D genes are given only for firm matches. Clone sizes are given selectively: once, few, many, or a class where the clone is expanded.

few,TRBJ2-1,TRBV2,.,CASSEIGFYNEQFF,TGTGCCAGCAGTGAAATAGGGTTCTACAATGAGCAGTTCTTC
.,TRBJ2-1,TRBV6-1,TRBD1,CASSDRDRLYNEQFF,TGTGCCAGCAGTGACCGGGACAGGCTTTACAATGAGCAGTTCTTC
.,TRBJ2-7,TRBV2,.,CASSESTGTTYEQYF,TGTGCCAGCAGTGAGAGCACCGGGACCACTTACGAGCAGTACTTC
few,TRBJ2-7,TRBV3-1,TRBD2,CASSQGAGVYEQYF,TGTGCCAGCAGCCAAGGAGCGGGGGTCTACGAGCAGTACTTC
.,TRBJ2-5,TRBV12-3/TRBV12-4,.,CASSRESDGGTQYF,TGTGCCAGCAGCCGGGAATCCGATGGTGGGACCCAGTACTTC
.,TRBJ2-1,TRBV6-1,.,CATRGWGGHEQFF,TGTGCCACCCGGGGATGGGGGGGGCATGAGCAGTTCTTC
.,TRBJ2-7,TRBV30,.,CAWGPGALSTYEQYF,TGTGCCTGGGGGCCTGGGGCCCTGTCAACCTACGAGCAGTACTTC
.,TRBJ2-1,TRBV6-4,TRBD2,CASSWGSGGFGEQFF,TGTGCCAGCAGCTGGGGGAGCGGGGGTTTTGGTGAGCAGTTCTTC
few,TRBJ2-7,TRBV4-2,.,CASSQAAGGTYEQYF,TGTGCCAGCAGCCAAGCCGCCGGGGGAACCTACGAGCAGTACTTC
.,TRBJ2-7,TRBV6-1,.,CASWGRDEQYF,TGTGCCAGCTGGGGACGAGACGAGCAGTACTTC
.,TRBJ2-1,TRBV5-1,.,CASSPHSGNNEQFF,TGCGCCAGCAGCCCCCACTCGGGAAACAATGAGCAGTTCTTC
few,TRBJ2-7,TRBV30,.,CAWSVPNPYEQYF,TGTGCCTGGAGTGTACCCAACCCCTACGAGCAGTACTTC
few,TRBJ2-2,TRBV12-3/TRBV12-4,.,CASDRYLNTGELFF,TGTGCCAGCGATCGATACTTGAACACCGGGGAGCTGTTTTTT
.,TRBJ1-2,TRBV7-9,.,CASSPWTYGYTF,TGTGCCAGCAGCCCCTGGACATATGGCTACACCTTC
.,TRBJ2-2,TRBV3-1,.,CASSQDGLPTGELFF,TGTGCCAGCAGCCAAGACGGCCTCCCGACCGGGGAGCTGTTTTTT
many,TRBJ2-1,TRBV20-1,TRBD2,CSAPPWERGYNEQFF,TGCAGTGCTCCGCCCTGGGAGCGGGGCTACAATGAGCAGTTCTTC
.,TRBJ2-5,TRBV25-1,TRBD2,CASSELTSGQETQYF,TGTGCCAGCAGTGAACTTACTAGCGGCCAAGAGACCCAGTACTTC
.,TRBJ2-7,TRBV12-3/TRBV12-4,.,CASSFIREWGEQYF,TGTGCCAGCAGTTTTATCAGGGAGTGGGGTGAGCAGTACTTC
few,TRBJ2-3,TRBV7-8,TRBD1,CASSLGGTGVTDTQYF,TGTGCCAGCAGCTTAGGGGGGACAGGGGTGACAGATACGCAGTATTTT
many,TRBJ2-1,TRBV15,.,CATSLNILEKYEQFF,TGTGCCACCAGCCTTAATATATTGGAGAAGTATGAGCAGTTCTTC
.,TRBJ2-7,TRBV11-2,TRBD1,CASSPHVTGPNYEQYF,TGTGCCAGCAGCCCCCATGTGACAGGGCCCAACTACGAGCAGTACTTC
many,TRBJ2-3,TRBV5-1,TRBD1,CASSSRQGADTQYF,TGCGCCAGCAGCAGTAGACAGGGGGCAGATACGCAGTATTTT
.,TRBJ1-2,TRBV16,.,CASSQAVRTATLENYGYTF,TGTGCCAGCAGCCAAGCGGTCAGGACAGCCACCCTTGAAAACTATGGCTACACCTTC
few,TRBJ2-7,TRBV6-1,TRBD2,CASSQTASGGYEQYF,TGTGCCAGCAGCCAGACGGCTAGCGGGGGCTACGAGCAGTACTTC
.,TRBJ2-5,TRBV2,.,CASSEARRGQETQYF,TGTGCCAGCAGTGAAGCAAGACGGGGACAAGAGACCCAGTACTTC
few,TRBJ2-1,TRBV29-1,.,CSLKGSYNEQFF,TGCAGCCTAAAGGGGTCCTACAATGAGCAGTTCTTC
.,TRBJ2-1,TRBV5-1,.,CASSLSPFSYNEQFF,TGCGCCAGCAGCCTAAGTCCATTCTCCTACAATGAGCAGTTCTTC
few,TRBJ2-3,TRBV6-2/TRBV6-3,.,CASSAGGSPQYF,TGTGCCAGCAGCGCCGGGGGATCGCCGCAGTATTTT
few,TRBJ2-7,TRBV6-4,.,CASSESGQGGDEQYF,TGTGCCAGCAGTGAGTCGGGCCAGGGTGGCGACGAGCAGTACTTC
.,TRBJ2-1,TRBV27,.,CASSLSSHNEQFF,TGTGCCAGCAGTTTATCGTCCCACAATGAGCAGTTCTTC
.,TRBJ2-1,TRBV12-3/TRBV12-4,TRBD2,CASSHSGGVVYNEQFF,TGTGCCAGCAGCCATAGCGGGGGGGTAGTTTACAATGAGCAGTTCTTC
.,TRBJ2-3,TRBV2,.,CASSDIGGGPVDHTQYF,TGTGCCAGCAGTGACATAGGGGGGGGGCCGGTCGACCATACGCAGTATTTT
.,TRBJ2-7,TRBV30,.,CAWSDLGAEQYF,TGTGCCTGGAGTGACCTTGGAGCCGAGCAGTACTTC
.,TRBJ2-5,TRBV6-4,TRBD2,CASAASGGDQETQYF,TGTGCCAGCGCGGCTAGCGGGGGGGACCAAGAGACCCAGTACTTC
.,TRBJ2-6,TRBV12-3/TRBV12-4,TRBD1,CASSLYRTGGAGANVLTF,TGTGCCAGCAGTTTATATCGGACAGGGGGCGCTGGGGCCAACGTCCTGACTTTC
.,TRBJ2-3,TRBV11-2,.,CASSTAGTGTDTQYF,TGTGCCAGCAGCACCGCGGGGACAGGCACAGATACGCAGTATTTT
few,TRBJ2-2,TRBV7-9,.,CASSHPLAGTGELFF,TGTGCCAGCAGCCACCCCCTAGCCGGGACCGGGGAGCTGTTTTTT
many,TRBJ1-3,TRBV29-1,.,CSVRVPGNTIYF,TGCAGCGTCCGGGTCCCTGGAAACACCATATATTTT
few,TRBJ2-7,TRBV20-1,.,CSAAQGWAYEQYF,TGCAGTGCTGCCCAGGGTTGGGCCTACGAGCAGTACTTC
.,TRBJ1-1,TRBV7-9,.,CASTLLSGGLNTEAFF,TGTGCCAGCACCTTACTTTCTGGGGGTCTGAACACTGAAGCTTTCTTT
few,TRBJ2-7,TRBV7-9,.,CASSPGDRPPTYEQYF,TGTGCCAGCAGCCCGGGGGACAGACCGCCCACCTACGAGCAGTACTTC
.,TRBJ1-2,TRBV12-3/TRBV12-4,.,CASSPDGYTF,TGTGCCAGCAGCCCGGATGGCTACACCTTC
.,TRBJ2-3,TRBV12-3/TRBV12-4,.,CASSLLRGSTDTQYF,TGTGCCAGCAGTTTACTAAGGGGGAGCACAGATACGCAGTATTTT
few,TRBJ2-4,TRBV9,TRBD2,CASSELAGGPKNIQYF,TGTGCCAGCAGCGAACTAGCGGGGGGGCCCAAAAACATTCAGTACTTC
.,TRBJ2-1,TRBV11-2,.,CASSSGPFSGSNEQFF,TGTGCCAGCAGCTCAGGACCCTTCAGTGGGTCAAATGAGCAGTTCTTC
few,TRBJ2-5,TRBV20-1,TRBD1,CSADYLGQRGETQYF,TGCAGTGCTGACTATCTGGGACAGAGAGGAGAGACCCAGTACTTC